This T cell receptor beta chain was documented in a study of lymphopenia after photon versus proton radiotherapy (dated by TCRdb to between 2017 and 2020). Notes on the research overall: The immunological effects of photon versus proton radiation therapy were compared in patients with gastrointestinal tumors who developed high-grade lymphopenia. The cohort included roughly 20 patients with gastrointestinal tumors who developed lymphopenia after receiving either photon or proton therapy. The study was designed to characterize how the impact on the immune system differs between the two radiation modalities. General findings and caveats noted by the study authors: The survival association was examined only in patients who died, and the authors described better survival with proton therapy as a possibility, not as a demonstrated result. Across the cohort, an inverse correlation was found between a larger post-nadir drop in TCR diversity and overall survival time among patients who died. During treatment, patients who received proton therapy stayed relatively stable, whereas patients who received photon therapy lost naive T cells and TCR diversity and gained effector/memory populations. After the lymphocyte count nadir, oligoclonal expansion, especially of CD8+ Temra cells, was observed in photon-treated repertoires, and the drop in diversity was driven by this expansion.

Library prep was done by the immunoSEQ multiplex PCR assay. T cell repertoires were profiled with deep sequencing of rearranged TCR beta loci together with multiparametric flow cytometry. This is the immuneACCESS table as TCRdb keeps it, with only in-frame sequences that have V and J called. A part of the clones is gone; compared with another copy, unresolved V genes explain less than half, and the rest is unexplained. The sample table lists approximately 170,000 clones, 88% of them with a count of one. Around 4.6% of the sample rests with the top ten. Cut back by 1 base and 3 bases, the V and J ends lie 12 bases apart. CDR1 GTSNPN and CDR2 SVGIG are derived from the germline V gene (reference sequence). CDR3 length: 15 amino acids, cysteine to phenylalanine. Only CDR3 DNA is held: 45 bases, read in frame from base 1. As concerns this clone: What antigen it recognizes has not been identified. Per-base qualities were not stored, and no clone one base away is much larger.

This chain joins TRBV30 to TRBJ2-2; tentative D gene TRBD2, with 5 bases matching. The sequencing here drew on peripheral blood, taken from a patient treated with photon-based radiotherapy. The TCR was taken from a man aged 50-60 years with gastric cancer. CDR3 loop: CAWSGGFPDTGELFF. The nucleotide sequence reads as follows: TGTGCCTGGAGTGGAGGGTTCCCAGACACCGGGGAGCTGTTTTTT.